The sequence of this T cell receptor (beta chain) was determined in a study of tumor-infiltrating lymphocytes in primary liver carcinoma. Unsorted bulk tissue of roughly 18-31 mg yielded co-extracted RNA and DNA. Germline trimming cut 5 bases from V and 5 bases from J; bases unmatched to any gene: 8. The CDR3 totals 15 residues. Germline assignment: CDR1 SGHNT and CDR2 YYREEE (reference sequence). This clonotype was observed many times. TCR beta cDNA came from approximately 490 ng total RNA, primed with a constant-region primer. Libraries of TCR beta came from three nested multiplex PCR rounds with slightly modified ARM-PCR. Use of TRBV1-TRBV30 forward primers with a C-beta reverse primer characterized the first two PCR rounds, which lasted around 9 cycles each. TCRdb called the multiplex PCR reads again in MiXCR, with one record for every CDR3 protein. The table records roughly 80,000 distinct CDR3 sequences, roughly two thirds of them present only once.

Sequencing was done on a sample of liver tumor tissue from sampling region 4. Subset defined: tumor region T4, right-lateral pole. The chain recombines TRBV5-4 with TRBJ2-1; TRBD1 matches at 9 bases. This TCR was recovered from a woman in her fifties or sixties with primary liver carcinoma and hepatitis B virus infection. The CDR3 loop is CASSLRGQGNNEQFF. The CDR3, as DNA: TGTGCCAGCAGTCTCCGTGGACAGGGGAACAATGAGCAGTTCTTC.